This is a list of T cell receptor beta chains from one sample in a study of breast tumors, draining lymph nodes, adjacent tissues. TCRdb re-derived calls from the multiplex PCR reads in MiXCR, one entry per CDR3 protein. This sample yields more than 250,000 distinct CDR3 sequences, of which 30% are seen a single time; roughly 1.2% belongs to the top ten. The sample consisted of axillary lymph node tissue. Every receptor here comes from a female donor with breast cancer. Some clones in this sample may be carry-over from other donors' samples. Each CDR3 is given with its conserved first and last residue. A D gene is named only where the DNA matches it firmly. Clone size is given for some rows only: seen once, a few or many times, or a class if the clone is expanded.

d_call j_call v_call clone_size cdr3_nt cdr3_aa
TRBD1 TRBJ1-2 TRBV7-2 many TGTGCCAGCAGCTTAAATTCCCCCACAGGGGGGGACTATGGCTACACCTTC CASSLNSPTGGDYGYTF
- TRBJ2-7 TRBV19 - TGTGCCAGTAGTATGAGCCCCGGGACCAGGACCTCCGAGCGGTACTTC CASSMSPGTRTSERYF
- TRBJ1-1 TRBV30 - TGTGCCTGGAGTGGGGGGGTGTTGAGGACTGAAGCTTTCTTT CAWSGGVLRTEAFF
TRBD1 TRBJ1-2 TRBV7-9 many TGTGCCAGCAGCTCACCGGGACAGGGATATAAAGAGGGCTACACCTTC CASSSPGQGYKEGYTF
- TRBJ1-5 TRBV20-1 many TGCAGTGCTAGCCGGGACGAGATATTGCAGCCCCAGCATTTT CSASRDEILQPQHF
TRBD1 TRBJ1-4 TRBV14 many TGTGCCAGCAGCCAAGTCCTGGGGAAGGACAGGGGGGATGAAAAACTGTTTTTT CASSQVLGKDRGDEKLFF
- TRBJ1-2 TRBV4-3 many TGCGCCAGCAGCCAAGAGCAAAGGGCAGGCGGCTACACCTTC CASSQEQRAGGYTF
- TRBJ2-3 TRBV9 many TGTGCCAGCAGCGTAGAAGACCAACCCACAGATACGCAGTATTTT CASSVEDQPTDTQYF
- TRBJ1-1 TRBV2 few TGTGCCAGCTACCGGGAGCGGGACACTGAAGCTTTCTTT CASYRERDTEAFF
- TRBJ2-7 TRBV10-3 many TGTGCCATCAGGCAACGGGGGCGCGAGACCTACGAGCAGTACTTC CAIRQRGRETYEQYF
- TRBJ2-1 TRBV6-2/TRBV6-3 many TGTGCCAGCAGGACCGAGGGGGACAAGTTCTTC CASRTEGDKFF
TRBD2 TRBJ2-5 TRBV7-8 - TGTGCCAGCAGCCCTCTTACAGTAGCGGGACCCTACGAGCAGACCCAGTACTTC CASSPLTVAGPYEQTQYF
- TRBJ2-5 TRBV25-1 - TGTGCCTCCCCGGTAGTAGCGTGGAGATGGGAGACCCAGTACTTC CASPVVAWRWETQYF
TRBD1 TRBJ2-3 TRBV19 many TGTGCCAGTAGTGCAACAGGGGGAAGAGATACGCAGTATTTT CASSATGGRDTQYF
TRBD2 TRBJ2-1 TRBV19 many TGTGCCAGTAGTATGGGAGGCGGGGGGCACAATGAGCAGTTCTTC CASSMGGGGHNEQFF
- TRBJ1-3 TRBV20-1 many TGCAGTGCTAGAGACCTTCTTAACCTGAACACCATATATTTT CSARDLLNLNTIYF
- TRBJ1-1 TRBV7-9 - TGTGCCAGCAGCAGAGACAGCTCGAACACTGAAGCTTTCTTT CASSRDSSNTEAFF
- TRBJ2-1 TRBV7-9 many TGTGCCAGCAGCTTAGTAGCCAGCAATGAGCAGTTCTTC CASSLVASNEQFF
- TRBJ2-7 TRBV20-1 many TGCAGTGCCGAAGCGGGGAAAAGCGGGACAACCTACGAGCAGTACTTC CSAEAGKSGTTYEQYF
TRBD1 TRBJ2-6 TRBV10-3 many TGTGCCATCAGTGACGGGACAGGGGGCGCGTCTGGGGCCAACGTCCTGACTTTC CAISDGTGGASGANVLTF
- TRBJ2-2 TRBV19 many TGTGCCAGTAGTATCCTAGCCCCGAGCACCGGGGAGCTGTTTTTT CASSILAPSTGELFF
TRBD1 TRBJ1-2 TRBV5-4 - TGTGCCAGCAGCCCGCCAGACGACAGGGGCTATGGCTACACCTTC CASSPPDDRGYGYTF
- TRBJ2-3 TRBV6-5 - TGTGCCAGCAGTCCCCGAGGGGGGGGAGCAGATACGCAGTATTTT CASSPRGGGADTQYF
- TRBJ2-7 TRBV20-1 many TGCAGTGCCGTACTAGCTGACCTCTCCTACGAGCAGTACTTC CSAVLADLSYEQYF
- TRBJ2-6 TRBV9 once TGTGCCAGCAGCGTAGCAAGAGGGGAGTCTGGGGCCAACGTCCTGACTTTC CASSVARGESGANVLTF
- TRBJ2-1 TRBV19 many TGTGCCAGTAGTATAAGTCTGCTCCCGAATGAGCAGTTCTTC CASSISLLPNEQFF
- TRBJ1-3 TRBV2 many TGTGCCAGCAGGGGCGGAACCTCCTCTGGAAACACCATATATTTT CASRGGTSSGNTIYF